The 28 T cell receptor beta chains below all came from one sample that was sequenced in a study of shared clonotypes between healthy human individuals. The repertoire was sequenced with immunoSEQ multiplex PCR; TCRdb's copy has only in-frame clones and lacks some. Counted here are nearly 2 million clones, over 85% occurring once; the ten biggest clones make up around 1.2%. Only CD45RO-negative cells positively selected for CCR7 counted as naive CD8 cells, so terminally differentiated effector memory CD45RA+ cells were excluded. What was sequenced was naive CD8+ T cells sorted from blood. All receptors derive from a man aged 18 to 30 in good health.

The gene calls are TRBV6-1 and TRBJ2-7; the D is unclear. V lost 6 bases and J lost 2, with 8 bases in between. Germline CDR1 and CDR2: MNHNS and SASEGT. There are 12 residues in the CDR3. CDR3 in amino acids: CASSGRTYEQYF. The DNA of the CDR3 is TGTGCCAGCAGCGGACGGACCTACGAGCAGTACTTC.

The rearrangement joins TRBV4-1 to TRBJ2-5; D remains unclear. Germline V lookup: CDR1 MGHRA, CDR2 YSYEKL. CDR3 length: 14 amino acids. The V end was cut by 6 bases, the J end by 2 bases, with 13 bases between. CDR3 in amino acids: CASSAANQQETQYF. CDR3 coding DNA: TGCGCCAGCAGTGCAGCAAATCAGCAAGAGACCCAGTACTTC.

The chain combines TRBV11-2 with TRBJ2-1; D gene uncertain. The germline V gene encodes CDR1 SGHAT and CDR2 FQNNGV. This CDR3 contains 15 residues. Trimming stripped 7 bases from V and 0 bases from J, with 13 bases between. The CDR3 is CASIPALGSYNEQFF. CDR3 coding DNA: TGTGCCAGCATCCCAGCCCTTGGCTCCTACAATGAGCAGTTCTTC.

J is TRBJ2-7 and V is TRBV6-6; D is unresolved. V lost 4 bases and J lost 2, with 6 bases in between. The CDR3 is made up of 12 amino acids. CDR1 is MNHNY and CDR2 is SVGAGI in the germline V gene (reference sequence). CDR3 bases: TGTGCCAGCAGTTTCCAACCCTACGAGCAGTACTTC. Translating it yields CASSFQPYEQYF.

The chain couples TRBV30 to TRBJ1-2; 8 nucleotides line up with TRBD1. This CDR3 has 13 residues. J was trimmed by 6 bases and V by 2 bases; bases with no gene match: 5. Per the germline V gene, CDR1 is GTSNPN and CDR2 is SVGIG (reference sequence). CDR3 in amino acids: CAWSTGGDNGYTF. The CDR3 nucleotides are TGTGCCTGGAGTACAGGGGGGGACAATGGCTACACCTTC.

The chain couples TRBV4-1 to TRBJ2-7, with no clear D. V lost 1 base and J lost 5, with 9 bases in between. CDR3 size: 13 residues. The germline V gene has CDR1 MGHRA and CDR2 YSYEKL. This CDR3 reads CASSQVMGNEQYF. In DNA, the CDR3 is TGCGCCAGCAGCCAAGTAATGGGGAACGAGCAGTACTTC.

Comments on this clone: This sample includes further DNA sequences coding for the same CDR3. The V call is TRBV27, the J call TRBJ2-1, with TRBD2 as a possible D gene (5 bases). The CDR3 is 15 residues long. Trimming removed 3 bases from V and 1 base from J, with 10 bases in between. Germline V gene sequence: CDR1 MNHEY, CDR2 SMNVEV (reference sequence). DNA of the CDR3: TGTGCCAGCAGTTTCGGAGGTGGGTCCTACAATGAGCAGTTCTTC. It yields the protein CASSFGGGSYNEQFF.

The CDR3 DNA is TGCGCCAGCAGCCTACAGGAAACCGGGGAGCTGTTTTTT. Translated, it gives CASSLQETGELFF. The chain recombines TRBV4-1 with TRBJ2-2; D may be TRBD1 (5 bases). Between the trimmed V and J ends, which lost 4 bases and 5 bases, there was a span of 8 bases. The V gene's germline CDR1 is MGHRA and CDR2 YSYEKL. The CDR3 runs 13 residues.

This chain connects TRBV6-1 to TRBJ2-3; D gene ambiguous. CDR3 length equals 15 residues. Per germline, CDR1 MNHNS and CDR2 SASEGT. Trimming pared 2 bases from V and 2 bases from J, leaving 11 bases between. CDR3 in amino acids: CASSELWADTDTQYF. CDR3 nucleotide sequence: TGTGCCAGCAGTGAATTGTGGGCGGACACAGATACGCAGTATTTT.

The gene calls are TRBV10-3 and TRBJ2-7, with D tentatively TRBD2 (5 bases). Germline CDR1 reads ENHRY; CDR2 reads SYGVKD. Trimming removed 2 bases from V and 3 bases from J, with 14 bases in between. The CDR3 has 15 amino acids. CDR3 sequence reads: CAISEPFGELYEQYF. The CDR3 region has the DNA TGTGCCATCAGTGAGCCCTTCGGGGAGCTCTACGAGCAGTACTTC.

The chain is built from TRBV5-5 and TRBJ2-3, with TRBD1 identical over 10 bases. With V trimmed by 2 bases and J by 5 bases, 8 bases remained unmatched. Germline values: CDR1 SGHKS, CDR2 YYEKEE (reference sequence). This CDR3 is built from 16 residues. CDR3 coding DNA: TGTGCCAGCAGCTTCCCGGGACAGGGGACGGAAGATACGCAGTATTTT. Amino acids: CASSFPGQGTEDTQYF.

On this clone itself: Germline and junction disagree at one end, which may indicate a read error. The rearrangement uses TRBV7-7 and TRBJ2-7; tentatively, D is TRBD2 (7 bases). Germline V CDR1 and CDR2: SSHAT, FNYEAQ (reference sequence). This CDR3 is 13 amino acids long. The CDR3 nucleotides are TGTGCTAGCAGCATAAGGGGGGGGTACGAGCAGTACTTC. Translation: CASSIRGGYEQYF.

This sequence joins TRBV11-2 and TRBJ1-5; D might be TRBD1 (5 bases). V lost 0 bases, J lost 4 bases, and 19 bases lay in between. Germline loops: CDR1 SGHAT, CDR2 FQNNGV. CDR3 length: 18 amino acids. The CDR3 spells CASSLEAAGGTGNQPQHF. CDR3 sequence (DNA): TGTGCCAGCAGCTTAGAGGCGGCGGGGGGTACTGGGAATCAGCCCCAGCATTTT.

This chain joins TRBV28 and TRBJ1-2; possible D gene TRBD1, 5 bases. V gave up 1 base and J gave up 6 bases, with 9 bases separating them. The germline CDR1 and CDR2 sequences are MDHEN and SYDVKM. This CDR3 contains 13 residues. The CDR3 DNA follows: TGTGCCAGCAGTTTATTCAGGGCCAATGGCTACACCTTC. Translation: CASSLFRANGYTF.

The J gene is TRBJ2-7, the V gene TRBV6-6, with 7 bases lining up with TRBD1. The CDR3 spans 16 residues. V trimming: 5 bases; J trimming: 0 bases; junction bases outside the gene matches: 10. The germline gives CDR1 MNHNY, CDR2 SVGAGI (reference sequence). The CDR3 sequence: CASSPPGTESSYEQYF. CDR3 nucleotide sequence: TGTGCCAGCAGTCCGCCGGGGACAGAGAGCTCCTACGAGCAGTACTTC.

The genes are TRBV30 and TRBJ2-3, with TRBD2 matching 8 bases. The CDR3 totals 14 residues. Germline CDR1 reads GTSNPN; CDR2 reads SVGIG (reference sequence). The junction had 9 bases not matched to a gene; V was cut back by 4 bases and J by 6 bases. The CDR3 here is CAWTSGRGMDTQYF. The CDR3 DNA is TGTGCCTGGACAAGCGGGAGAGGGATGGATACGCAGTATTTT.

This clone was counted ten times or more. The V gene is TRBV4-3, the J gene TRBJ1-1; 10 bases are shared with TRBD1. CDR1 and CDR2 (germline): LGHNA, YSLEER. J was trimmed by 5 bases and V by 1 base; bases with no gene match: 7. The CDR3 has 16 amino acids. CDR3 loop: CASSQAYWTGGTEAFF. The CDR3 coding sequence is TGCGCCAGCAGCCAAGCCTACTGGACAGGGGGGACTGAAGCTTTCTTT.

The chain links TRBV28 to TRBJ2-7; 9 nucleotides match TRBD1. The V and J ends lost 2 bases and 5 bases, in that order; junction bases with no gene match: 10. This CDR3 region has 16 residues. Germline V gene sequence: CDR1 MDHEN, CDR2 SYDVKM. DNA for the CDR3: TGTGCCAGCAGTTTACCAGGGACAGGGACACCCCACGAGCAGTACTTC. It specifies CASSLPGTGTPHEQYF. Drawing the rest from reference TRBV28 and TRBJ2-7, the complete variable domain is DVKVTQSSRYLVKRTGEKVFLECVQDMDHENMFWYRQDPGLGLRLIYFSYDVKMKEKGDIPEGYSVSREKKERFSLILESASTNQTSMYLCASSLPGTGTPHEQYFGPGTRLTVT.

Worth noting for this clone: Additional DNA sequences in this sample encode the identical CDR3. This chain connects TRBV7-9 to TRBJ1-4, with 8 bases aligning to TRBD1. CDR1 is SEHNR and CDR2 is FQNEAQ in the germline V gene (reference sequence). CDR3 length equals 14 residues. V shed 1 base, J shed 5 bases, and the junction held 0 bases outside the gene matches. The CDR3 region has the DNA TGTGCCAGCAGCTTAGGGACAGGGAATGAAAAACTGTTTTTT. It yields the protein CASSLGTGNEKLFF.

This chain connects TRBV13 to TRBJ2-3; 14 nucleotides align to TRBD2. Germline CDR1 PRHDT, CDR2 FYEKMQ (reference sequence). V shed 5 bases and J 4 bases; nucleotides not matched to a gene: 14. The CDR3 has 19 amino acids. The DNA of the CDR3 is TGTGCCAGCAGCCCGAAAGGGGACGGGACTAGCGGGAGCTCAGATACGCAGTATTTT. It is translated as CASSPKGDGTSGSSDTQYF.

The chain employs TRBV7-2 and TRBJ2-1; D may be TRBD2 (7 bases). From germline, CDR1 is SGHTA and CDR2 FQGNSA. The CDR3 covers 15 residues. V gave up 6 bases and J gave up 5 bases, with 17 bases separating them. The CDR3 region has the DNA TGTGCCAGCAGTTACTGGGGGGGCGGGAACAATGAGCAGTTCTTC. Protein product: CASSYWGGGNNEQFF.

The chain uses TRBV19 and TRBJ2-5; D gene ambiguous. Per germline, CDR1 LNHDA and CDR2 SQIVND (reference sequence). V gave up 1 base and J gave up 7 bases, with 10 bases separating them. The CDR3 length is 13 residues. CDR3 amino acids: CASSIGGDVTQYF. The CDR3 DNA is TGTGCCAGTAGTATAGGGGGTGACGTGACCCAGTACTTC.

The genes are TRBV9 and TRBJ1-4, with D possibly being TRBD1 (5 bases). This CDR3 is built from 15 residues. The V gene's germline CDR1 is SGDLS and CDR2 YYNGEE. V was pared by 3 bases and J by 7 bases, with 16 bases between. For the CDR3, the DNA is TGTGCCAGCAGCGCTGGGAGAGGGGCTATTGAAAAACTGTTTTTT. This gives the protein CASSAGRGAIEKLFF.

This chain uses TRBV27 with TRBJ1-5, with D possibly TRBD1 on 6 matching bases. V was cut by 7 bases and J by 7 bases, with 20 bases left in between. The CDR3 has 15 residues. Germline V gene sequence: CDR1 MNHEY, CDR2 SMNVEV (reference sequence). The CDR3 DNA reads TGTGCCAGCAAGGCAGGGGCGGCAGGGTTACAGCCCCAGCATTTT. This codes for CASKAGAAGLQPQHF.

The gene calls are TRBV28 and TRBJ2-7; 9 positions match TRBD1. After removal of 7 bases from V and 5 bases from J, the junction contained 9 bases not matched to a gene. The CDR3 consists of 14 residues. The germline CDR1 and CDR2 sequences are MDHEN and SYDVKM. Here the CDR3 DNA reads TGTGCCAGCACTCTTACCGGGACAGGGAACGAGCAGTACTTC. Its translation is CASTLTGTGNEQYF.

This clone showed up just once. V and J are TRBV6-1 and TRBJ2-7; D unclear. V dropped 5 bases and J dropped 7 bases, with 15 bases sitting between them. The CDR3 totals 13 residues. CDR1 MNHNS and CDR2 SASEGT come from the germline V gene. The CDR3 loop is CASSQGPLWEQYF. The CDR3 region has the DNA TGTGCCAGCAGTCAAGGTCCCCTCTGGGAGCAGTACTTC.

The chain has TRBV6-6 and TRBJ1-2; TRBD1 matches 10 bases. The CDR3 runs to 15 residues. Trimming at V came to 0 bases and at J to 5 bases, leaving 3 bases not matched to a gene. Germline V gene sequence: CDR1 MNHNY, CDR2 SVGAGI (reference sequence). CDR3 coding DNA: TGTGCCAGCAGTTACTCGGGGACAGGGGCTTATGGCTACACCTTC. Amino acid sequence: CASSYSGTGAYGYTF.

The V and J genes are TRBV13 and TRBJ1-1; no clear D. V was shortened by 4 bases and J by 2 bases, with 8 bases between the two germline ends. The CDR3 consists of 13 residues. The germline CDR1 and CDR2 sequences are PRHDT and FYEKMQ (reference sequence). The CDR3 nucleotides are TGTGCCAGCAGCTCCGGGGTTAACACTGAAGCTTTCTTT. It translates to CASSSGVNTEAFF. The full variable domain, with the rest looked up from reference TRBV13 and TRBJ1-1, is AAGVIQSPRHLIKEKRETATLKCYPIPRHDTVYWYQQGPGQDPQFLISFYEKMQSDKGSIPDRFSAQQFSDYHSELNMSSLELGDSALYFCASSSGVNTEAFFGQGTRLTVV.